This T cell receptor beta chain was recovered during a study of blood T cell repertoires in COVID-19 (dated by TCRdb to 2020 to 2022). Describing the broader study: The collaborator samples originated in the United States, Italy and Spain and spanned the acute and convalescent phases of COVID-19. The repertoires were made available in a free public database intended to serve as a resource for research on the immune response to SARS-CoV-2. The material from the prospective study consisted of cDNA or gDNA derived from T cells, B-cell-depleted T cells, or PBMCs. Samples were obtained from the ongoing ImmuneRACE study (first 160 participants) and from about 1,300 subjects provided by 6 global collaborators. Where available, HLA class I and class II types were obtained from metadata supplied by the sample provider rather than from assay-based typing. The sample metadata nearly always contained a de-identified subject ID, COVID-19 status, age in years and sex. Deeply sampled blood TCRbeta repertoires from subjects exposed to, actively infected with, or recovered from COVID-19 were included in the dataset.

One collaborating source in Seattle enrolled patients while the patients were actively infected and followed the patients over time throughout the course of disease. Each collaborating institution followed its own protocols to collect whole blood in K2EDTA tubes. For TCRbeta analysis, collaborators shipped samples in one of three forms: frozen whole blood, isolated PBMCs, or DNA extracted from either of those sample types. Taken from cysteine to phenylalanine, the CDR3 has 14 residues. Here the CDR3 DNA is all that survives: 42 bases in frame from base 1. V loses 6 bases of germline sequence and J loses 0 bases, and the interval between the two ends is 12 bases. The CDR1 and CDR2 encoded by the germline V gene are SGHRS and YFSETQ. TCRbeta CDR3 regions were amplified from genomic DNA using the immunoSEQ Assay, a bias-controlled multiplex PCR. Turning to the authors' computational methods: Within the assay, amplification of reference gene primers was used to estimate how many nucleated cells each sample contained. Sequence reads were collapsed and filtered to measure the absolute abundance of every unique TCRbeta CDR3 rearrangement. For each sample, productive Simpson clonality was calculated as the square root of Simpson's diversity index across productive rearrangements. In TCRdb, the immuneACCESS table is reduced to in-frame sequences with V and J assigned. These tables do not hold every clone; where another copy was compared, an unresolved V gene accounts for under half, and the others remain unexplained. The V and J calls and clone size were taken over from that table, and D and trimming were inferred from the DNA. This sample comprises about 390,000 clones, more than 70% of them detected only once. Together, the top ten hold 2.3% of the sample.

Overall results and qualifications from the work: Clinical and demographic metadata were provided uncurated, with the amount varying by source and participant.

Concerning this clone: The antigen it binds to is not known. Within one base of it there is no much larger clone, and no base qualities were kept.

The sample was peripheral blood. This chain is built from TRBV5-1 and TRBJ1-1; TRBD1 is a weak D gene call, 6 bases matching. This receptor was obtained from a woman aged 55-70 years with COVID-19, enrolled during active disease. The CDR3 has the sequence CASNRDPMNTEAFF. The sequence in DNA is TGCGCCAGCAACAGGGACCCCATGAACACTGAAGCTTTCTTT.